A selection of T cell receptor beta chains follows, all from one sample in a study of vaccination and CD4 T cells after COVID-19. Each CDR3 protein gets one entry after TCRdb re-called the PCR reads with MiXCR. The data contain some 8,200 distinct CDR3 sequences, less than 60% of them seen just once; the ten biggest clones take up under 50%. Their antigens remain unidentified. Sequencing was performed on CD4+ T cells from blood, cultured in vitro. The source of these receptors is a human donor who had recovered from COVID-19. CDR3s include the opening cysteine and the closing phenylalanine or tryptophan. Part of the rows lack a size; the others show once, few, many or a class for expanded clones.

CASSMGSPSNQPQHF	few	TRBV19	TRBJ1-5
CASAQTGGNNEQFF	-	TRBV5-1	TRBJ2-1
CASSPPLRGRENTEAFF	-	TRBV18	TRBJ1-1
CASSLRSLPYEQYF	-	TRBV12-3/TRBV12-4	TRBJ2-7
CASSLGGLAGSYTDTQYF	-	TRBV12-3/TRBV12-4	TRBJ2-3
CSARDLAYEQYF	-	TRBV20-1	TRBJ2-7
CASNARSNYGYTF	-	TRBV2	TRBJ1-2
CASMWQGISNYGYTF	few	TRBV30	TRBJ1-2
CASSPRTSGLAFYEQYF	-	TRBV7-2	TRBJ2-7
CASSSGHRGIQETQYF	few	TRBV5-1	TRBJ2-5
CASSMIGTGSSSYEQYF	-	TRBV19	TRBJ2-7
CASSLASGGNNSPLHF	few	TRBV11-2	TRBJ1-6
CASSPNRGGSLDGYTF	-	TRBV7-2	TRBJ1-2
CASSYSPSSYNEQFF	few	TRBV6-5	TRBJ2-1
CASSVGQALNTEAFF	few	TRBV5-1	TRBJ1-1
CASSLDIQTWYGYTF	-	TRBV7-2	TRBJ1-2
CASSLPGGGIRKYF	-	TRBV19	TRBJ2-3
CASSPQTDPYEQYF	-	TRBV7-6	TRBJ2-7
CASSLDRRGSYGYTF	-	TRBV7-9	TRBJ1-2
CASSPLGEGPNQPQHF	-	TRBV6-1	TRBJ1-5
CAWHRGSGNTIYF	-	TRBV30	TRBJ1-3
CASSGPDTYGYTF	-	TRBV6-1	TRBJ1-2
CSVADRGNYGYTF	-	TRBV29-1	TRBJ1-2
CASSSETSGTDTQYF	-	TRBV10-3	TRBJ2-3
CASGLGQGSNQPQHF	-	TRBV6-1	TRBJ1-5
CASSRMEPEETQYF	-	TRBV9	TRBJ2-5
CAWSLTSQVVYGYTF	few	TRBV30	TRBJ1-2
CASSPGLRILPGSPDTQYF	-	TRBV11-3	TRBJ2-3
CASSVGEGATYYGYTF	-	TRBV9	TRBJ1-2
CASSQSGTVIIYGYTF	-	TRBV11-3	TRBJ1-2
CASGSSGTGGYTF	-	TRBV12-5	TRBJ1-2
CASSYSSVPGGVGGYTF	-	TRBV6-5	TRBJ1-2
CASSLWASTGYTF	few	TRBV12-3/TRBV12-4	TRBJ1-2
CSARWPITDTQYF	few	TRBV20-1	TRBJ2-3
CASSAQGISYNSPLHF	-	TRBV2	TRBJ1-6
CASSQSGQKNTEAFF	-	TRBV4-3	TRBJ1-1
CASSWRQRTDTQYF	-	TRBV27	TRBJ2-3
CASSETQGSRSLF	-	TRBV6-1	TRBJ1-2
CASSYWGAPDTQYF	-	TRBV6-2/TRBV6-3	TRBJ2-3
CASSEPGTGSNYGYTF	-	TRBV25-1	TRBJ1-2
CASSANRAQRSDTEAFF	few	TRBV19	TRBJ1-1
CSALDEGNTEAFF	-	TRBV20-1	TRBJ1-1
CSATAGTGEFAGANVLTF	-	TRBV20-1	TRBJ2-6
CASSIYGQKLFF	-	TRBV12-3/TRBV12-4	TRBJ1-4
CASSERVGYTEAFF	-	TRBV12-3/TRBV12-4	TRBJ1-1
CASSEDKEKLFF	-	TRBV2	TRBJ1-4